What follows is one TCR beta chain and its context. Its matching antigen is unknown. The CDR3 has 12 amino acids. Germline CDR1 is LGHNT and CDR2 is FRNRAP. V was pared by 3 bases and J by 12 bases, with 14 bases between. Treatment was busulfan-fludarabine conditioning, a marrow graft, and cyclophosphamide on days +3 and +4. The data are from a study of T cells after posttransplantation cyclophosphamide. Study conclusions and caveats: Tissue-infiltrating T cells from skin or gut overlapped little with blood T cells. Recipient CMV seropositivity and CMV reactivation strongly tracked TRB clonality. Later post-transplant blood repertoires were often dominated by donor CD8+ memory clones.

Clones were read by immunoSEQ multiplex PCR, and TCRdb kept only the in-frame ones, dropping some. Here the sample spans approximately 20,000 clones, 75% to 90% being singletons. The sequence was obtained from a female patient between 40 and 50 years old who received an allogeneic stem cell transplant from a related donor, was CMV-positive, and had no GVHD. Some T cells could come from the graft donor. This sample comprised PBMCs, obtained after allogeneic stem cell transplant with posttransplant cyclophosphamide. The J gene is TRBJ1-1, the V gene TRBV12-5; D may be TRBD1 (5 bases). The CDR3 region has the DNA TGTGCTAGTGGTTTAACCGCAGGGCGGCCTTTCTTT. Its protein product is CASGLTAGRPFF.